Listed below are T cell receptor beta chains from one sample, sequenced in a study of a mutant IDH1 vaccine in newly diagnosed glioma. No cognate antigen is known for these TCRs. TCRdb keeps only in-frame clones here, not all; method: immunoSEQ multiplex PCR. The table lists 65,000 or so clones, 70% to 90% of them singletons. This specimen consisted of PBMCs, obtained from a glioma patient whose treatment included an IDH1 peptide vaccine. The receptors stem from a man aged 30-40 years with glioma. Both conserved end residues are part of each CDR3. A D gene is named only where the DNA matches it firmly. The listing skips clone size in some rows; elsewhere it reads once, few, many or a size class.

few,TRBJ2-5,14,NA,TRBV19,CASSIGHNQETQYF,TGTGCCAGTAGTATAGGGCACAACCAAGAGACCCAGTACTTC
NA,TRBJ1-1,11,NA,TRBV27,CASSLPPQLGF,TGTGCCAGCAGTTTACCCCCCCAGCTGGGGTTT
NA,TRBJ1-2,14,NA,TRBV5-1,CASSSGGINYGYTF,TGCGCCAGCAGCTCGGGAGGTATTAACTATGGCTACACCTTC
NA,TRBJ1-6,14,NA,TRBV4-1,CASSQDRSYSPLHF,TGCGCCAGCAGCCAAGATCGTTCCTATTCACCCCTCCACTTT
NA,TRBJ2-7,14,TRBD2,TRBV27,CASSSRGGAYEQYF,TGTGCCAGCAGTTCTCGGGGGGGCGCCTACGAGCAGTACTTC
NA,TRBJ2-5,14,TRBD2,TRBV7-9,CASSRAGGRETQYF,TGTGCCAGCAGCCGAGCGGGGGGTCGGGAGACCCAGTACTTC
NA,TRBJ2-1,14,TRBD2,TRBV4-1,CASSPAGLAGDQFF,TGCGCCAGCAGCCCCGCCGGACTAGCGGGAGACCAGTTCTTC
NA,TRBJ2-5,13,NA,TRBV18,CASSVQGQETQYF,TGTGCCAGCTCAGTACAGGGTCAAGAGACCCAGTACTTC
once,TRBJ2-4,15,TRBD1,TRBV10-3,CAISDQRDRKNIQYF,TGTGCCATCAGTGACCAGAGGGACAGGAAAAACATTCAGTACTTC
NA,TRBJ1-5,15,TRBD1,TRBV6-5,CASSLTGTGNQPQHF,TGTGCCAGCAGTTTGACCGGGACAGGGAATCAGCCCCAGCATTTT
NA,TRBJ1-4,17,TRBD1,TRBV4-1,CASSQDLFGTGNEKLFF,TGCGCCAGCAGCCAAGATCTATTCGGGACAGGGAATGAAAAACTGTTTTTT
many,TRBJ2-1,14,TRBD2,TRBV5-4,CASTQGLREGEQFF,TGTGCCAGCACACAGGGTTTACGGGAGGGTGAGCAGTTCTTC
NA,TRBJ1-1,14,NA,TRBV28,CASSLRGGNTEAFF,TGTGCCAGCAGTTTGAGGGGCGGGAACACTGAAGCTTTCTTT
once,TRBJ2-3,16,NA,TRBV5-8,CASSFVQDSRTDTQYF,TGTGCCAGCAGCTTCGTACAGGACAGTCGCACAGATACGCAGTATTTT
NA,TRBJ2-5,15,TRBD1,TRBV29-1,CSVGMGQGGGETQYF,TGCAGCGTGGGTATGGGACAGGGAGGAGGAGAGACCCAGTACTTC
NA,TRBJ1-5,12,NA,TRBV10-1,CASSEGNQPQHF,TGCGCCAGCAGTGAGGGCAATCAGCCCCAGCATTTT